These 17 T cell receptor beta chains originate from one sample sequenced in a study of cytomegalovirus exposure and HLA in healthy donors. Vbeta (60) and Jbeta (13) primers were used in the PCR. Here immunoSEQ multiplex PCR was the method, and the copy in TCRdb shows in-frame clones only, minus some. Among roughly 150,000 clones listed, over 65% were seen once. The source material was PBMCs. All receptors derive from a man aged 35-49 years in good health and CMV-seropositive.

This clone was observed a single time. The J gene is TRBJ2-1, the V gene TRBV29-1, with TRBD1 matching 9 bases. Germline V lookup: CDR1 SQVTM, CDR2 ANQGSEA. The CDR3 loop spans 14 amino acids. The V segment lost 7 bases and the J segment 6 bases; nucleotides outside the gene matches: 10. In DNA, the CDR3 is TGCAGCGCTAACCGGGACAGGGTTTTCAATGAGCAGTTCTTC. Amino acid sequence: CSANRDRVFNEQFF.

The V and J genes are TRBV11-2 and TRBJ1-2; 7 bases fit TRBD1. CDR3 length: 14 residues. V lost 5 bases, J lost 7 bases, and 10 bases stayed unmatched. Germline values: CDR1 SGHAT, CDR2 FQNNGV. The CDR3 DNA reads TGTGCCAGCAGCCCAATCAGACAGGGAAGTGGCTACACCTTC. It specifies CASSPIRQGSGYTF.

V gene TRBV7-3 combines with J gene TRBJ2-1; D is possibly TRBD1 (6 bases). The V end was cut by 5 bases, the J end by 6 bases, with 11 bases between. CDR1 is SGHTA and CDR2 is FQGTGA in the germline V gene. There are 13 residues in the CDR3. The CDR3 region is CASSPLGANEQFF. CDR3 nucleotide sequence: TGTGCCAGCAGCCCCCTGGGGGCCAATGAGCAGTTCTTC. Full variable domain (rest looked up from reference TRBV7-3 and TRBJ2-1): GAGVSQTPSNKVTEKGKYVELRCDPISGHTALYWYRQSLGQGPEFLIYFQGTGAADDSGLPNDRFFAVRPEGSVSTLKIQRTERGDSAVYLCASSPLGANEQFFGPGTRLTVL.

This chain links TRBV27 with TRBJ2-1, with TRBD2 matching over 7 bases. Germline V gene sequence: CDR1 MNHEY, CDR2 SMNVEV (reference sequence). V trimming: 6 bases; J trimming: 7 bases; junction bases outside the gene matches: 12. The CDR3 totals 15 residues. CDR3 loop: CASRPDFREENEQFF. CDR3 nucleotide sequence: TGTGCCAGCAGGCCCGACTTCCGGGAGGAGAATGAGCAGTTCTTC.

This chain connects TRBV7-2 to TRBJ2-7, with a weak D call TRBD1 (5 bases). The CDR3 is 13 residues long. Germline V gives CDR1 SGHTA, CDR2 FQGNSA. Trimming removed 0 bases from V and 7 bases from J, with 10 bases in between. For the CDR3, the DNA is TGTGCCAGCAGCTTAGCTGGGGCGCAGGAGCAGTACTTC. Residues: CASSLAGAQEQYF.

This clone was detected once. The chain combines TRBV19 with TRBJ2-1; 15 bases align to TRBD2. Germline V gene sequence: CDR1 LNHDA, CDR2 SQIVND (reference sequence). This CDR3 has 17 amino acids. Germline trimming cut 5 bases from V and 8 bases from J; bases unmatched to any gene: 10. The CDR3 nucleotides are TGTGCCAGTAGTTTACTTGGAGGACTAGCGGGAGGGGATGAGCAGTTCTTC. Encoded protein: CASSLLGGLAGGDEQFF.

The chain has TRBV10-3 and TRBJ1-1, with D perhaps matching TRBD1 (5 bases). This CDR3 region has 13 residues. Trimming took off 10 bases at V and 4 bases at J, with 16 bases between the two ends. Germline V gene lookup returns CDR1 ENHRY and CDR2 SYGVKD. For the CDR3, the DNA is TGTGCCACCGACACCGGACACCGCACTGAAGCTTTCTTT. Translated: CATDTGHRTEAFF.

The chain uses TRBV7-2 and TRBJ2-3; D might be TRBD2 (5 bases). The CDR3 loop spans 14 amino acids. With 2 bases removed from V and 10 bases from J, the gap between germline ends came to 16 bases. CDR1 SGHTA and CDR2 FQGNSA come from the germline V gene. The CDR3 reads CASSLTGPSSAQYF. CDR3 bases: TGTGCCAGCAGCTTAACTGGCCCTAGCTCGGCGCAGTATTTT.

The V gene is TRBV21-1, the J gene TRBJ1-4; the table's TRBD1 call for D was not verified on the DNA. TRBV21-1 is given as a pseudogene. This CDR3 comprises 15 residues. CDR3 coding DNA: TGTGCCAGCAGCATACAGGGCCCCTTGGATGGAAAACTGTTTTTT. It yields the protein CASSIQGPLDGKLFF.

This clone was seen once. The chain links TRBV9 to TRBJ1-3; 8 bases map to TRBD1. Trimming at V came to 3 bases and at J to 4 bases, leaving 15 bases not matched to a gene. The length of the CDR3 is 18 residues. CDR1 and CDR2 from the germline V gene are SGDLS and YYNGEE. CDR3 coding DNA: TGTGCCAGCAGCGGCCCCCCAGGGGGCAGTTCCTCCGGAAACACCATATATTTT. Amino acid sequence: CASSGPPGGSSSGNTIYF.

This clone was seen only once. The V call is TRBV6-5, the J call TRBJ2-7; 8 positions match TRBD1. V gave up 6 bases and J gave up 3 bases; unmatched junction bases: 4. The CDR3 contains 13 residues. Germline CDR1 is MNHEY and CDR2 is SVGAGI. The CDR3 DNA is TGTGCCAGCAGCCCCGGGACAGGCTACGAGCAGTACTTC. Amino acids: CASSPGTGYEQYF.

The V and J genes are TRBV14 and TRBJ1-2; D remains unclear. The CDR3 is made up of 13 amino acids. V gave up 6 bases and J gave up 2 bases, with 10 bases separating them. CDR1 is SGHDN, CDR2 FVKESK, per germline. For the CDR3, the DNA is TGTGCCAGCAGTCCGACACTCAACTATGGCTACACCTTC. It specifies CASSPTLNYGYTF.

The chain combines TRBV6-1 with TRBJ2-7; 7 bases match TRBD1. The V gene end was trimmed by 2 bases and the J gene end by 4 bases; junction bases not matched to a gene: 2. Germline V CDR1 and CDR2: MNHNS, SASEGT. The CDR3 spans 13 residues. The CDR3 DNA is TGTGCCAGCAGTGAATGGGGACAGTACGAGCAGTACTTC. This codes for CASSEWGQYEQYF.

This clone was detected only a few times. V is TRBV5-1 and J is TRBJ1-3, with unresolved D. The CDR3 length is 14 residues. The V gene's germline CDR1 is SGHRS and CDR2 YFSETQ. V shed 1 base and J shed 4 bases, with 9 bases lying between them. The CDR3 region is CASSLSGEGNTIYF. The CDR3 nucleotides are TGCGCCAGCAGCTTGAGCGGGGAAGGAAACACCATATATTTT.

In its sample, this clone was seen a few times. One junction end disagrees with the germline gene, perhaps due to a read error. The chain has TRBV6-1 and TRBJ1-2; 8 nucleotides line up with TRBD1. Germline CDR1 MNHNS, CDR2 SASEGT. This CDR3 has 11 residues. The CDR3 nucleotides are TGTGCCAGCAGTGAAGCTCCGACAGGGGACTTC. Encoded protein: CASSEAPTGDF.

Turning to this clone: One junction end disagrees with the germline gene, perhaps due to a read error. The same CDR3 is also encoded by other DNA sequences in this sample. J is TRBJ2-1 and V is TRBV6-1, with D hard to call. The CDR3 contains 13 residues. CDR1 is MNHNS, CDR2 SASEGT, per germline. CDR3 region: CASSTSSYNEQFF. The CDR3 region has the DNA TGCGCCAGCAGTACGAGCTCCTACAATGAGCAGTTCTTC.

The rearrangement uses TRBV19 and TRBJ1-4, with D possibly TRBD1 on 6 matching bases. Trimming left V 2 bases short and J 6 bases short, with 7 bases between. Germline V gene sequence: CDR1 LNHDA, CDR2 SQIVND (reference sequence). This CDR3 has 13 residues. This chain's CDR3 is CASSITGHEKLFF. The CDR3 region has the DNA TGTGCCAGTAGTATAACAGGGCATGAAAAACTGTTTTTT.